Sequencing of this T cell receptor beta chain was carried out in a study of graft-versus-host responses after intestinal transplantation. Regarding this clone: Antigen unknown.

Germline V gene lookup returns CDR1 MNHNS and CDR2 SASEGT. J gave up 1 base and V 7 bases, and 5 bases lay outside the gene matches. The CDR3 has 14 amino acids. TCRdb's table, derived via immunoSEQ multiplex PCR, lists solely in-frame clones and lacks some. This sample yields some 88,000 clones, of which about 93% are seen a single time; more than 1.5% belongs to the top ten. The chain is built from TRBV6-1 and TRBJ2-7; 9 positions match TRBD1. This clonotype was obtained from a human donor who received an intestinal transplant. Sample: unstimulated CD8+ T cells sorted from spleen or lymph node cells, taken before intestinal transplant. CDR3 nucleotide sequence: TGTGCCAGCATAAGGACAGGGGTTTCCTACGAGCAGTACTTC. Protein product: CASIRTGVSYEQYF.